This TCR beta chain emerged from a study of blood T cell repertoires in COVID-19. Germline V CDR1 and CDR2: SEHNR, FQNEAQ (reference sequence). Unmatched junction bases numbered 13, after V lost 5 bases and J lost 7 bases. The CDR3 has 16 amino acids. Per the original data handling: Estimation of nucleated cell counts relied on the amplification of reference gene primers. Sequencing used immunoSEQ multiplex PCR; TCRdb keeps in-frame clones, though not all of them. V and J calls and clone size follow that table, whereas D and trimming were derived from the DNA. The table records around 250,000 clones, roughly 90% of them present only once.

This clonotype was obtained from a man younger than 40 who had recovered from COVID-19. The V and J genes are TRBV7-9 and TRBJ1-5, with TRBD1 matching 8 bases. The sequencing input was peripheral blood. Here the CDR3 DNA reads TGTGCCAGCAGCCTCAGAACGGGACAGGTGGACCAGCCCCAGCATTTT. This translates into CASSLRTGQVDQPQHF.